One sample yielded the 27 T cell receptor beta chains listed below, sequenced in a study of memory CD4+ T cells and cytomegalovirus serostatus. The sort gate was single viable CD3+CD4+CD8-CD45RO+ cells for memory CD4+ T cells. The repertoire was sequenced with immunoSEQ multiplex PCR; TCRdb's copy has only in-frame clones and lacks some. Of about 62,000 clones listed, about 75% are singletons. The sequencing sample was made of memory CD4+ T cells from blood. These TCRs come from an adult in good health and CMV-seropositive.

The rearrangement uses TRBV15 and TRBJ2-3; the D gene is possibly TRBD2 (5 bases). CDR3 length: 15 residues. V was clipped by 0 bases and J by 5 bases, with 12 bases between them. The germline V gene encodes CDR1 LNHNV and CDR2 YYDKDF (reference sequence). The CDR3 region is CATSRDPGKVDTQYF. In DNA form, the CDR3 reads TGTGCCACCAGCAGAGATCCGGGGAAGGTAGATACGCAGTATTTT. The full variable domain, in which reference TRBV15 and TRBJ2-3 provide the parts outside the CDR3, is DAMVIQNPRYQVTQFGKPVTLSCSQTLNHNVMYWYQQKSSQAPKLLFHYYDKDFNNEADTPDNFQSRRPNTSFCFLDIRSPGLGDTAMYLCATSRDPGKVDTQYFGPGTRLTVL.

J is TRBJ1-1 and V is TRBV6-1; D unresolved. Looked up from germline, CDR1 is MNHNS and CDR2 is SASEGT. This CDR3 has 14 residues. V was clipped by 3 bases and J by 0 bases, with 8 bases between them. As DNA, the CDR3 is TGTGCCAGCAGTGATCTTGGGATGAACACTGAAGCTTTCTTT. Translated: CASSDLGMNTEAFF.

The V and J genes are TRBV4-1 and TRBJ1-3; D remains unclear. V lost 6 bases, J lost 4 bases, and 10 bases lay in between. CDR3 length: 13 residues. Germline V lookup: CDR1 MGHRA, CDR2 YSYEKL. The CDR3 loop reads CASRPGVGNTIYF. In nucleotides, the CDR3 is TGCGCCAGCAGACCCGGAGTAGGAAACACCATATATTTT.

CDR3 region: CASSPRQGANTEAFF. The CDR3 nucleotides read TGTGCCAGCTCACCAAGGCAGGGGGCCAACACTGAAGCTTTCTTT. The chain is built from TRBV18 and TRBJ1-1; 8 nucleotides align to TRBD1. The V and J ends lost 2 bases and 2 bases, in that order; junction bases with no gene match: 4. The CDR3 runs 15 residues. The germline V gene encodes CDR1 KGHSH and CDR2 LQKENI.

The rearrangement uses TRBV5-6 and TRBJ2-3, with 8 bases that match TRBD2. The CDR3 runs to 14 residues. J gave up 4 bases and V 3 bases, and 4 bases lay outside the gene matches. The germline V gene has CDR1 SGHDT and CDR2 YYEEEE. The CDR3 DNA sequence: TGTGCCAGCAGCTGGGGGGGACTAGCAGATACGCAGTATTTT. Translated: CASSWGGLADTQYF.

The rearrangement links TRBV6-9 to TRBJ2-7; the D gene is possibly TRBD2 (6 bases). Trimming stripped 5 bases from V and 1 base from J, with 12 bases between. Per germline, CDR1 MNHGY and CDR2 SVAAGI. The CDR3 is 14 amino acids. The CDR3 spells CASSPGLPSYEQYF. For the CDR3, the DNA is TGTGCCAGCAGTCCAGGACTACCTTCCTACGAGCAGTACTTC.

A few counts support this clone. This chain connects TRBV6-5 to TRBJ1-2; D is possibly TRBD1 (6 bases). Germline CDR1 reads MNHEY; CDR2 reads SVGAGI. This CDR3 comprises 13 residues. V was clipped by 6 bases and J by 4 bases, with 12 bases between them. The CDR3 DNA is TGTGCCAGCAGAGGACAGAGCGTCTATGGCTACACCTTC. Amino acids: CASRGQSVYGYTF.

CDR3 nucleotide sequence: TGTGCCAGCAGCATGGACGTCGAAGAGACCCAGTACTTC. It codes for CASSMDVEETQYF. The rearrangement joins TRBV5-4 to TRBJ2-5, with D unresolved. Trimming removed 4 bases at V and 3 bases at J, with 10 bases between. Germline CDR1 is SGHNT and CDR2 is YYREEE (reference sequence). The length of the CDR3 is 13 residues.

The genes are TRBV7-9 and TRBJ2-7; D might be TRBD2 (5 bases). Looked up from germline, CDR1 is SEHNR and CDR2 is FQNEAQ (reference sequence). The CDR3 is made up of 14 amino acids. The V and J ends lost 5 bases and 0 bases respectively, with 11 bases between them. CDR3 sequence (DNA): TGTGCCAGCAGCCCACAAGCGGCCTCCTACGAGCAGTACTTC. Translating it yields CASSPQAASYEQYF.

The V and J genes are TRBV28 and TRBJ1-1; 10 bases map to TRBD1. The germline gives CDR1 MDHEN, CDR2 SYDVKM. This CDR3 has 16 residues. The V segment lost 0 bases and the J segment 1 base; nucleotides outside the gene matches: 2. The CDR3 is CASSLWGQGSNTEAFF. The CDR3 DNA reads TGTGCCAGCAGTTTATGGGGACAGGGGTCGAACACTGAAGCTTTCTTT.

The chain has TRBV7-2 and TRBJ1-2; 7 positions agree with TRBD1. The germline V gene encodes CDR1 SGHTA and CDR2 FQGNSA. Germline trimming cut 4 bases from V and 10 bases from J; bases unmatched to any gene: 6. The CDR3 covers 12 residues. This CDR3 reads CASSSDRRNYTF. In nucleotides, the CDR3 is TGTGCCAGCAGCTCGGACAGGCGAAACTACACCTTC.

The chain carries TRBV18 and TRBJ1-1; 7 nucleotides align to TRBD1. This CDR3 comprises 13 residues. The V segment lost 6 bases and the J segment 2 bases; nucleotides outside the gene matches: 3. CDR1 and CDR2 from the germline V gene are KGHSH and LQKENI. The CDR3 region is CASSQGDNTEAFF. CDR3 bases: TGTGCCAGCTCGCAGGGGGATAACACTGAAGCTTTCTTT.

Regarding this clone: At one of its ends the junction is not consistent with the germline gene, which may arise from a read error. V gene TRBV19 combines with J gene TRBJ1-1; tentative D call: TRBD1 (6 bases). CDR3 length: 17 residues. Germline CDR1 LNHDA, CDR2 SQIVND (reference sequence). The CDR3 nucleotides read TGCGCCAGTAGTATAGCCTCCCCCTCGACAGGGAACACTGAAGCTTTCTTT. As protein: CASSIASPSTGNTEAFF.

V usage is TRBV7-2 and J usage is TRBJ2-7; tentatively, D is TRBD1 or TRBD2 (5 bases each). Germline V lookup: CDR1 SGHTA, CDR2 FQGNSA. Trimming removed 3 bases at V and 8 bases at J, with 11 bases between. CDR3 size: 12 residues. The CDR3 reads CASSFGTGQQYF. In DNA, the CDR3 is TGTGCCAGCAGCTTCGGGACCGGTCAGCAGTACTTC.

CDR3: CASSPLLLAGPDTQYF. CDR3 DNA: TGTGCCAGCTCACCACTTCTACTAGCGGGTCCAGATACGCAGTATTTT. The V call is TRBV18, the J call TRBJ2-3; TRBD2 agrees at 9 bases. Trimming removed 1 base from V and 4 bases from J; junction bases left unmatched: 6. The CDR3 spans 16 residues. Per germline, CDR1 KGHSH and CDR2 LQKENI.

The V gene is TRBV19, the J gene TRBJ2-2; no clear D. The CDR3 runs 14 residues. Trimming took 3 bases from V and 2 from J, leaving 7 bases between them. Germline assignment: CDR1 LNHDA and CDR2 SQIVND (reference sequence). CDR3 in amino acids: CASSIQVNTGELFF. In DNA form, the CDR3 reads TGTGCCAGTAGTATCCAGGTCAACACCGGGGAGCTGTTTTTT.

This clone was picked up many times. J is TRBJ1-1 and V is TRBV7-2, with D hard to call. Trimming took 5 bases from V and 1 from J, leaving 11 bases between them. CDR3 length equals 14 residues. The germline V gene has CDR1 SGHTA and CDR2 FQGNSA. The CDR3 nucleotides read TGTGCCAGCAGCAGCATGGCACAGAACACTGAAGCTTTCTTT. It translates to CASSSMAQNTEAFF. Together with reference TRBV7-2 and TRBJ1-1, the CDR3 gives the full variable domain: GAGVSQSPSNKVTEKGKDVELRCDPISGHTALYWYRQSLGQGLEFLIYFQGNSAPDKSGLPSDRFSAERTGGSVSTLTIQRTQQEDSAVYLCASSSMAQNTEAFFGQGTRLTVV.

The genes are TRBV28 and TRBJ2-3; D may correspond to TRBD1 or TRBD2 (5 bases each). The germline V gene has CDR1 MDHEN and CDR2 SYDVKM. CDR3 size: 14 residues. V lost 1 base to trimming and J lost 5 bases, with 10 bases between them. CDR3 protein: CASSLYPGGDTQYF. The CDR3 DNA follows: TGTGCCAGCAGTTTATACCCTGGGGGAGATACGCAGTATTTT.

This clone was picked up a small number of times. The genes are TRBV28 and TRBJ1-2; no clear D gene. The CDR3 has 14 amino acids. The V and J ends lost 2 bases and 5 bases respectively, with 12 bases between them. The V gene's germline CDR1 is MDHEN and CDR2 SYDVKM. This CDR3 reads CASSLPPTSYGYTF. In DNA, the CDR3 is TGTGCCAGCAGTTTACCCCCTACTTCTTATGGCTACACCTTC.

CDR3 protein: CSVEELGASEAFF. The CDR3 nucleotides are TGCAGCGTTGAAGAATTGGGGGCTTCTGAAGCTTTCTTT. This sequence joins TRBV29-1 and TRBJ1-1; D might be TRBD1 (6 bases). V lost 0 bases and J lost 6, with 11 bases in between. The CDR3 loop spans 13 amino acids. Germline CDR1 is SQVTM and CDR2 is ANQGSEA.

The CDR3 here is CSAAGGRGNTIYF. CDR3 coding DNA: TGCAGCGCTGCTGGGGGAAGGGGAAACACCATATATTTT. The chain has TRBV29-1 and TRBJ1-3; weak D call: TRBD1 (5 bases). Germline V gene sequence: CDR1 SQVTM, CDR2 ANQGSEA. V lost 7 bases to trimming and J lost 4 bases, with 14 bases between them. The CDR3 runs 13 residues. Drawing the rest from reference TRBV29-1 and TRBJ1-3, the complete variable domain is SAVISQKPSRDICQRGTSLTIQCQVDSQVTMMFWYRQQPGQSLTLIATANQGSEATYESGFVIDKFPISRPNLTFSTLTVSNMSPEDSSIYLCSAAGGRGNTIYFGEGSWLTVV.

The chain joins TRBV20-1 to TRBJ2-3; D is possibly TRBD2 (6 bases). Germline V CDR1 and CDR2: DFQATT, SNEGSKA (reference sequence). The length of the CDR3 is 11 residues. V was cut by 5 bases and J by 5 bases, with 8 bases left in between. The CDR3 sequence: CSAPSVDTQYF. In DNA, the CDR3 is TGCAGTGCTCCTAGCGTAGATACGCAGTATTTT.

This chain's CDR3 is CASSSYNQPQHF. The CDR3 nucleotides read TGTGCCAGCAGTTCGTACAATCAGCCCCAGCATTTT. The V gene is TRBV27, the J gene TRBJ1-5; D unclear. CDR3 length: 12 amino acids. Deletions cut 4 bases from V and 3 bases from J, with 4 bases between. The germline CDR1 and CDR2 sequences are MNHEY and SMNVEV (reference sequence).

The chain couples TRBV10-3 to TRBJ1-1; D might be TRBD1 (5 bases). Deletions cut 3 bases from V and 4 bases from J, with 15 bases between. This CDR3 comprises 15 residues. The germline V gene has CDR1 ENHRY and CDR2 SYGVKD. In nucleotides, the CDR3 is TGTGCCATCAGTGATTCCCCTTCGGGGGGCACTGAAGCTTTCTTT. It translates to CAISDSPSGGTEAFF.

The chain couples TRBV7-2 to TRBJ1-2; TRBD1 matches at 9 bases. With V trimmed by 0 bases and J by 8 bases, 4 bases remained unmatched. In germline, CDR1 is SGHTA, CDR2 FQGNSA. The CDR3 has 14 amino acids. The CDR3 loop is CASSLALQGAGYTF. In DNA, the CDR3 is TGTGCCAGCAGCTTAGCGCTACAGGGGGCAGGCTACACCTTC.

The count of this clone is one. The rearrangement joins TRBV6-1 to TRBJ2-1; TRBD2 matches at 10 bases. Germline trimming cut 6 bases from V and 3 bases from J; bases unmatched to any gene: 5. The CDR3 extends over 15 amino acids. Germline loops: CDR1 MNHNS, CDR2 SASEGT. This CDR3 is CASRVAGGVYNEQFF. The CDR3 DNA follows: TGTGCCAGCAGGGTAGCGGGAGGAGTCTACAATGAGCAGTTCTTC.

The CDR3 DNA reads TGTGCCAGTAGTCTAGGACAGGGGAGAGGCTACGAGCAGTACTTC. Protein product: CASSLGQGRGYEQYF. The J gene is TRBJ2-7, the V gene TRBV19; TRBD1 matches 9 bases. CDR1 and CDR2 from the germline V gene are LNHDA and SQIVND (reference sequence). The length of the CDR3 is 15 residues. With 5 bases clipped from V and 3 bases from J, the junction kept 8 bases outside the gene matches.